The rows below give T cell receptor beta chains drawn from one sample of a study of CD8+CD57+ T cells in acquired aplastic anemia. Using its own MiXCR run on the reads, TCRdb lists one record per CDR3 protein. The repertoire holds about half a million distinct CDR3 sequences, under 40% seen once, with around 0.82% in the top ten. The source material was sorted CD4+, CD8+, or CD8+CD57+ T cells (not recorded which) from PBMCs. The receptor source for this set is a human donor with aplastic anemia. Each CDR3 is given with its conserved first and last residue. A D gene is named only where the DNA matches it firmly. Size is omitted from some rows. Given values are once, few, many or a class for expanded clones.

j_gene: TRBJ2-3
abundance: many
d_gene: TRBD1
v_gene: TRBV19
CDR3nt: TGTGCCAGCAAGACAGGGGGCACAGATACGCAGTATTTT
CDR3aa: CASKTGGTDTQYF

j_gene: TRBJ2-6
abundance: -
d_gene: TRBD1
v_gene: TRBV2
CDR3nt: TGTGCCAGCACCTTGGACAGGGCTGGGGCCAACGTCCTGACTTTC
CDR3aa: CASTLDRAGANVLTF

j_gene: TRBJ2-1
abundance: few
d_gene: -
v_gene: TRBV9
CDR3nt: TGTGCCAGCAAACCGTATGGCTACAATGAGCAGTTCTTC
CDR3aa: CASKPYGYNEQFF

j_gene: TRBJ2-1
abundance: many
d_gene: -
v_gene: TRBV20-1
CDR3nt: TGCAGTGCTAGGAGCGGACTGTACAATGAGCAGTTCTTC
CDR3aa: CSARSGLYNEQFF

j_gene: TRBJ2-7
abundance: many
d_gene: TRBD2
v_gene: TRBV7-9
CDR3nt: TGTGCCAGCAGCCTTACTAGCGGGAGATCGTACTTC
CDR3aa: CASSLTSGRSYF

j_gene: TRBJ2-5
abundance: -
d_gene: -
v_gene: TRBV5-1
CDR3nt: TGCGCCAGCAGTTACGTGGCAGGGGACGTTAAAGAGACCCAGTACTTC
CDR3aa: CASSYVAGDVKETQYF

j_gene: TRBJ2-6
abundance: -
d_gene: -
v_gene: TRBV4-2
CDR3nt: TGTGCCAGCAGCCCTAATGCCAGGGCTGGGGCCAACGTCCTGACTTTC
CDR3aa: CASSPNARAGANVLTF

j_gene: TRBJ1-1
abundance: many
d_gene: -
v_gene: TRBV10-3
CDR3nt: TGTGCCACCATGGGACGGGCGAACACTGAAGCTTTCTTT
CDR3aa: CATMGRANTEAFF

j_gene: TRBJ2-2
abundance: -
d_gene: -
v_gene: TRBV9
CDR3nt: TGTGCCAGCAGCGCCTGGGGGGCTATGAACACCGGGGAGCTGTTTTTT
CDR3aa: CASSAWGAMNTGELFF

j_gene: TRBJ1-4
abundance: -
d_gene: -
v_gene: TRBV20-1
CDR3nt: TGCAGTGCTAGAGATAGGGCAGGGCCTCCTAATGAAAAACTGTTTTTT
CDR3aa: CSARDRAGPPNEKLFF

j_gene: TRBJ1-1
abundance: -
d_gene: -
v_gene: TRBV10-2
CDR3nt: TGTGCCAGCATCCTTTTCGGGACTGAAGCTTTCTTT
CDR3aa: CASILFGTEAFF

j_gene: TRBJ1-2
abundance: many
d_gene: -
v_gene: TRBV16
CDR3nt: TGTGCCAGCAGCCCGGGATCCCATTATGGCTACACCTTC
CDR3aa: CASSPGSHYGYTF

j_gene: TRBJ1-6
abundance: -
d_gene: TRBD1
v_gene: TRBV6-1
CDR3nt: TGTGCCAGCAGGGAGGCCGGGACAGGAGGGTTTTCACCCCTCCACTTT
CDR3aa: CASREAGTGGFSPLHF

j_gene: TRBJ2-1
abundance: few
d_gene: TRBD1
v_gene: TRBV11-1
CDR3nt: TGTGCCAGCAGCTTGGAACAGGGGCACAATGAGCAGTTCTTC
CDR3aa: CASSLEQGHNEQFF

j_gene: TRBJ1-1
abundance: few
d_gene: -
v_gene: TRBV5-1
CDR3nt: TGCGCCAGCAGCCGGGAGAGGAACACTGAAGCTTTCTTT
CDR3aa: CASSRERNTEAFF

j_gene: TRBJ1-2
abundance: -
d_gene: TRBD1
v_gene: TRBV5-5
CDR3nt: TGTGCCAGCAGCCTCGGGACAGGTGAATACTATGGCTACACCTTC
CDR3aa: CASSLGTGEYYGYTF

j_gene: TRBJ1-5
abundance: many
d_gene: TRBD1
v_gene: TRBV10-3
CDR3nt: TGTGCCAGCAGTGACAGGGGGCGAGGTCAGCCCCAGCATTTT
CDR3aa: CASSDRGRGQPQHF

j_gene: TRBJ1-1
abundance: -
d_gene: TRBD1
v_gene: TRBV10-3
CDR3nt: TGTGCCATCAGGAGGGGACAGGGGTCGGCTTTCTTT
CDR3aa: CAIRRGQGSAFF

j_gene: TRBJ2-7
abundance: -
d_gene: TRBD1
v_gene: TRBV29-1
CDR3nt: TGCAGCGTTGAAGGGGACAGGGCTGGGGAGCAGTACTTC
CDR3aa: CSVEGDRAGEQYF

j_gene: TRBJ1-1
abundance: few
d_gene: -
v_gene: TRBV7-6
CDR3nt: TGTGCCAGCAGCTCGAGCAGGGTTAATGGGAACACTGAAGCTTTCTTT
CDR3aa: CASSSSRVNGNTEAFF

j_gene: TRBJ2-2
abundance: -
d_gene: -
v_gene: TRBV10-2
CDR3nt: TGTGCCAGCAGTTTTGGGACTCAGAACACCGGGGAGCTGTTTTTT
CDR3aa: CASSFGTQNTGELFF

j_gene: TRBJ2-7
abundance: few
d_gene: TRBD1
v_gene: TRBV30
CDR3nt: TGTGCCTGGAATTTCGGCAGGGGGCTGTACGAGCAGTACTTC
CDR3aa: CAWNFGRGLYEQYF

j_gene: TRBJ2-5
abundance: many
d_gene: -
v_gene: TRBV4-1
CDR3nt: TGCGCCAGCAGCCACTCAGGGGAAGAGACCCAGTACTTC
CDR3aa: CASSHSGEETQYF

j_gene: TRBJ1-5
abundance: -
d_gene: -
v_gene: TRBV2
CDR3nt: TGTGCCACCAAGAATAGCAATCAGCCCCAGCATTTT
CDR3aa: CATKNSNQPQHF

j_gene: TRBJ1-4
abundance: many
d_gene: TRBD1
v_gene: TRBV5-1
CDR3nt: TGCGCCAGCAGGACCACCGGGACAGATTCGGAAAAACTGTTTTTT
CDR3aa: CASRTTGTDSEKLFF

j_gene: TRBJ1-4
abundance: -
d_gene: -
v_gene: TRBV29-1
CDR3nt: TGCAGCGTGTTGGGGACGGTGAATGAAAAACTGTTTTTT
CDR3aa: CSVLGTVNEKLFF

j_gene: TRBJ1-2
abundance: -
d_gene: TRBD1
v_gene: TRBV4-2
CDR3nt: TGTGCCAGCAGCGGTGGGGGTGTAAGGCAGGGGGAGTACTATGGCTACACCTTC
CDR3aa: CASSGGGVRQGEYYGYTF

j_gene: TRBJ2-7
abundance: once
d_gene: TRBD2
v_gene: TRBV13
CDR3nt: TGTGCCAGCAGTTACCTAAGCGGGGGGTCCTACGAGCAGTACTTC
CDR3aa: CASSYLSGGSYEQYF